This T cell receptor beta chain comes out of a study of cytomegalovirus exposure and HLA in healthy donors. Study-level findings and limits: Both high specificity and high sensitivity reportedly marked the classifier's diagnosis of cytomegalovirus status.

As for this clone: Antigen specificity is unknown.

The PCR used 60 Vbeta and 13 Jbeta primers. TCRdb's copy holds only in-frame clones and misses some; the assay was immunoSEQ multiplex PCR. The sample yields around 150,000 clones, less than 85% seen once. V gave up 1 base and J gave up 6 bases; unmatched junction bases: 9. The germline V gene encodes CDR1 SGHDN and CDR2 FVKESK. This CDR3 contains 16 residues. The clonotype originates from a man over 45 in good health and CMV-seropositive. The genes are TRBV14 and TRBJ1-2; 9 nucleotides agree with TRBD1. Sequencing used PBMCs. The CDR3 DNA reads as TGTGCCAGCAGCCAAGCCGGGACAGGGAGGATCGATGGCTACACCTTC. Translation gives CASSQAGTGRIDGYTF. Looking up the rest from reference TRBV14 and TRBJ1-2 gives the full variable domain: EAGVTQFPSHSVIEKGQTVTLRCDPISGHDNLYWYRRVMGKEIKFLLHFVKESKQDESGMPNNRFLAERTGGTYSTLKVQPAELEDSGVYFCASSQAGTGRIDGYTFGSGTRLTVV.